This T cell receptor beta chain is from a study of blood T cell repertoires in COVID-19. Study as a whole: Nucleic acid was either cDNA or gDNA, and it came from T cells, B-cell-depleted T cells, or PBMCs.

The V end lost 6 bases, the J end lost 3 bases, and 15 bases lay between the germline ends. This CDR3 is built from 14 residues. Looked up from germline, CDR1 is SNHLY and CDR2 is FYNNEI. Original processing notes: Amplification with reference gene primers provided the estimates of nucleated cell counts. Libraries were prepared by immunoSEQ multiplex PCR; TCRdb keeps only in-frame clonotypes and omits some of them. V, J and clone size were drawn from that table, and D and trimming were deduced from the DNA. The top ten hold 1.6% of the sample, which has 160,000 or so clones, 80% to 90% seen once. This receptor was identified in a woman aged 50 to 60 with acute or convalescent COVID-19. This rearrangement joins TRBV2 to TRBJ2-7; the D is unclear. The material sequenced was peripheral blood. In nucleotides, the CDR3 is TGTGCCAGCAGCCCAAGAGCCGAGCACTACGAGCAGTACTTC. Its protein product is CASSPRAEHYEQYF.